What follows are 29 T cell receptor beta chains derived from one specimen sequenced in a study of cytotoxic CD8 clonotypes in ibrutinib-treated CLL. The assay was immunoSEQ multiplex PCR, and TCRdb's table has in-frame clones only and misses some. This table has 150,000 to 200,000 clones, approximately 91% appearing once. The sequenced sample was PBMCs, obtained at disease progression, from a patient treated with ibrutinib. These TCRs come from a human donor with chronic lymphocytic leukemia.

V usage is TRBV19 and J usage is TRBJ1-1; no clear D gene. Germline lookup yields CDR1 LNHDA and CDR2 SQIVND (reference sequence). V gave up 3 bases and J gave up 3 bases, with 8 bases separating them. The CDR3 length is 13 residues. The CDR3 loop is CASSMDPDTEAFF. The CDR3 region has the DNA TGTGCCAGTAGTATGGATCCTGACACTGAAGCTTTCTTT.

This clone was counted at least ten times. V is TRBV10-1 and J is TRBJ2-1, with 7 bases identical to TRBD2. This CDR3 has 16 residues. Germline trimming cut 5 bases from V and 3 bases from J; bases unmatched to any gene: 10. Germline V gene data show CDR1 as WNHNN and CDR2 as SYGVQD (reference sequence). The CDR3 loop reads CASSPERDSIYNEQFF. Written as DNA, the CDR3 is TGCGCCAGCAGTCCGGAGCGGGACTCAATCTACAATGAGCAGTTCTTC.

The chain carries TRBV6-6 and TRBJ1-5; TRBD1 matches 7 bases. CDR3 length: 13 residues. V was clipped by 10 bases and J by 4 bases; unmatched bases: 7. Per germline, CDR1 MNHNY and CDR2 SVGAGI (reference sequence). This chain's CDR3 is CATHNRGNQPQHF. CDR3 DNA: TGTGCCACCCATAACAGGGGAAATCAGCCCCAGCATTTT.

The V gene is TRBV28, the J gene TRBJ1-3; D ambiguous. Per germline, CDR1 MDHEN and CDR2 SYDVKM. The CDR3 runs 18 residues. With 6 bases removed from V and 3 bases from J, the gap between germline ends came to 24 bases. For the CDR3, the DNA is TGTGCCAGCAGGGCGACGCTCGGGTGGGCCTTTAATGGAAACACCATATATTTT. Amino acid sequence: CASRATLGWAFNGNTIYF.

The rearrangement links TRBV12-5 to TRBJ2-1; D unclear. Trimming removed 5 bases at V and 8 bases at J, with 13 bases between. The CDR3 spans 13 residues. Germline loops: CDR1 LGHNT, CDR2 FRNRAP. The CDR3 nucleotides are TGTGCTAGTGGTCCCGACTGGCGGCATGAGCAGTTCTTC. It specifies CASGPDWRHEQFF.

CDR3 sequence: CASSLAPVGNYEQYF. In DNA form, the CDR3 reads TGTGCCAGCAGCTTAGCCCCAGTAGGAAACTACGAGCAGTACTTC. The chain joins TRBV11-2 to TRBJ2-7; D call uncertain. This CDR3 spans 15 amino acids. The V gene's germline CDR1 is SGHAT and CDR2 FQNNGV. Trimming pared 1 base from V and 3 bases from J, leaving 13 bases between. The entire variable domain, with the rest obtained from reference TRBV11-2 and TRBJ2-7, is as follows: EAGVAQSPRYKIIEKRQSVAFWCNPISGHATLYWYQQILGQGPKLLIQFQNNGVVDDSQLPKDRFSAERLKGVDSTLKIQPAKLEDSAVYLCASSLAPVGNYEQYFGPGTRLTVT.

V is TRBV28 and J is TRBJ2-5; 8 bases fit TRBD2. This CDR3 comprises 17 residues. Germline V CDR1 and CDR2: MDHEN, SYDVKM. V gave up 5 bases and J gave up 5 bases; unmatched junction bases: 16. CDR3 region: CASSPLGSGMWGETQYF. CDR3 coding DNA: TGTGCCAGCAGTCCACTCGGTAGCGGGATGTGGGGTGAGACCCAGTACTTC.

The rearrangement links TRBV19 to TRBJ1-1; TRBD1 is a possible D gene (5 bases). CDR1 LNHDA and CDR2 SQIVND come from the germline V gene (reference sequence). V lost 4 bases and J lost 1, with 16 bases in between. There are 16 residues in the CDR3. CDR3 sequence: CASSRPPEDKNTEAFF. As DNA, the CDR3 is TGTGCCAGTAGTAGACCACCCGAGGACAAGAACACTGAAGCTTTCTTT.

The table lists this clone with a few counts. This chain links TRBV10-1 with TRBJ2-2; 10 bases align to TRBD2. The length of the CDR3 is 15 residues. The V gene end was trimmed by 5 bases and the J gene end by 6 bases; junction bases not matched to a gene: 6. From germline, CDR1 is WNHNN and CDR2 SYGVQD (reference sequence). CDR3 in amino acids: CASSTEAGGPGELFF. CDR3 nucleotide sequence: TGCGCCAGCAGTACAGAAGCGGGAGGGCCCGGGGAGCTGTTTTTT.

The J gene is TRBJ1-5, the V gene TRBV6-5; TRBD1 aligns across 7 bases. The CDR3 sequence is 14 residues long. The ends lost 6 bases at V and 4 bases at J; junction bases unmatched: 6. CDR1 MNHEY and CDR2 SVGAGI come from the germline V gene. The CDR3 nucleotides read TGTGCCAGCAGCCTAGGACAGGCTAATCAGCCCCAGCATTTT. Its protein is CASSLGQANQPQHF.

The genes are TRBV11-3 and TRBJ2-7; TRBD2 matches at 9 bases. Germline V gives CDR1 SGHNT, CDR2 YENEEA. The ends lost 5 bases at V and 0 bases at J; junction bases unmatched: 8. The CDR3 spans 16 residues. The CDR3 loop is CASSPSGLASSYEQYF. CDR3 sequence (DNA): TGTGCCAGCAGCCCCTCGGGACTAGCCAGCTCCTACGAGCAGTACTTC.

In nucleotides, the CDR3 is TGTGCCAGCCCCAATTGCTCGAACATTCAGTACTTC. Amino acid sequence: CASPNCSNIQYF. The V and J genes are TRBV9 and TRBJ2-4; D remains unclear. The germline V and J ends were trimmed by 7 bases and 7 bases, with 12 bases remaining between them. The CDR3 loop spans 12 amino acids. CDR1 is SGDLS and CDR2 is YYNGEE in the germline V gene.

The CDR3 here is CAWERDPNEQFF. In DNA form, the CDR3 reads TGTGCCTGGGAGCGGGACCCGAATGAGCAGTTCTTC. This chain connects TRBV30 to TRBJ2-1, with 7 bases lining up with TRBD2. Germline V lookup: CDR1 GTSNPN, CDR2 SVGIG (reference sequence). V trimming: 5 bases; J trimming: 7 bases; junction bases outside the gene matches: 5. The CDR3 consists of 12 residues. The complete variable domain, with remaining parts taken from reference TRBV30 and TRBJ2-1, reads SQTIHQWPATLVQPVGSPLSLECTVEGTSNPNLYWYRQAAGRGLQLLFYSVGIGQISSEVPQNLSASRPQDRQFILSSKKLLLSDSGFYLCAWERDPNEQFFGPGTRLTVL.

The chain couples TRBV7-9 to TRBJ2-3; 9 bases fit TRBD1. The V segment lost 2 bases and the J segment 0 bases; nucleotides outside the gene matches: 6. This CDR3 contains 17 residues. Germline CDR1 is SEHNR and CDR2 is FQNEAQ (reference sequence). The CDR3 DNA follows: TGTGCCAGCAGCTTAATACGCGGGACAGGGAGCACAGATACGCAGTATTTT. It specifies CASSLIRGTGSTDTQYF.

This chain connects TRBV7-2 to TRBJ1-5; TRBD1 matches at 9 bases. Germline lookup yields CDR1 SGHTA and CDR2 FQGNSA. With 2 bases clipped from V and 6 bases from J, the junction kept 2 bases outside the gene matches. This CDR3 comprises 14 residues. In DNA, the CDR3 is TGTGCCAGCAGCTTAACAGGGGGCGGTCAGCCCCAGCATTTT. Protein: CASSLTGGGQPQHF.

Of note for this clone: Germline and junction disagree at one end, which may indicate a read error. The chain uses TRBV6-5 and TRBJ2-1; TRBD1 matches 7 bases. The CDR3 is 14 residues long. Germline CDR1 reads MNHEY; CDR2 reads SVGAGI. In DNA, the CDR3 is TGTGCCAGCAAGCCTGCCCGGACAGGCCCGATTTTGCTCTTC. Translating gives CASKPARTGPILLF.

J is TRBJ2-1 and V is TRBV9, with 10 positions matching TRBD2. The CDR3 totals 14 residues. Trimming took 4 bases from V and 7 from J; bases not matched to a gene: 5. Per the germline V gene, CDR1 is SGDLS and CDR2 is YYNGEE. CDR3 coding DNA: TGTGCCAGCAGCCCTTTAGCGGGAGGTAATGAGCAGTTCTTC. Translated, it gives CASSPLAGGNEQFF.

Points on this clone: Different DNA sequences within this sample yield the same CDR3. The genes are TRBV15 and TRBJ1-2; D may be TRBD1 (5 bases). The CDR3 covers 13 residues. V was cut by 3 bases and J by 6 bases, with 11 bases left in between. Germline assignment: CDR1 LNHNV and CDR2 YYDKDF (reference sequence). The CDR3 reads CATSRAQGHGYTF. The CDR3 bases are TGTGCCACCAGCAGGGCCCAGGGTCATGGCTACACCTTC.

J is TRBJ2-1 and V is TRBV10-3; 7 bases are shared with TRBD1. The CDR3 contains 16 residues. Trimming removed 8 bases from V and 0 bases from J; junction bases left unmatched: 10. Looked up from germline, CDR1 is ENHRY and CDR2 is SYGVKD. Here the CDR3 DNA reads TGTGCCATCTCCGAGCCGGGACAGAGCTCCTACAATGAGCAGTTCTTC. Translating it yields CAISEPGQSSYNEQFF.

This clone was seen just once. The genes are TRBV19 and TRBJ2-3, with no clear D. Between the trimmed V and J ends, which lost 7 bases and 1 base, there was a span of 6 bases. The CDR3 length is 12 residues. CDR1 is LNHDA and CDR2 is SQIVND in the germline V gene (reference sequence). The CDR3: CASNLGTDTQYF. CDR3 nucleotide sequence: TGTGCCAGTAATCTGGGCACAGATACGCAGTATTTT.

This clone was found a few times. The rearrangement uses TRBV28 and TRBJ2-7; 8 bases match TRBD1. This CDR3 has 17 amino acids. With V trimmed by 2 bases and J by 2 bases, 11 bases remained unmatched. Germline values: CDR1 MDHEN, CDR2 SYDVKM. The CDR3 spells CASSLIGLTGVAYEQYF. CDR3 DNA sequence: TGTGCCAGCAGTTTAATCGGCCTGACAGGGGTCGCCTACGAGCAGTACTTC. The complete variable domain, with remaining parts taken from reference TRBV28 and TRBJ2-7, reads DVKVTQSSRYLVKRTGEKVFLECVQDMDHENMFWYRQDPGLGLRLIYFSYDVKMKEKGDIPEGYSVSREKKERFSLILESASTNQTSMYLCASSLIGLTGVAYEQYFGPGTRLTVT.

This chain links TRBV5-1 with TRBJ2-1, with TRBD2 matching over 8 bases. Losses at the gene ends were 1 base for V and 9 bases for J; bases not matched to a gene: 0. CDR3 length: 12 residues. Germline V CDR1 and CDR2: SGHRS, YFSETQ. The CDR3 nucleotides read TGCGCCAGCAGCTTGCGGGGGGGTGAGCAGTTCTTC. The encoded protein is CASSLRGGEQFF.

In nucleotides, the CDR3 is TGTGCCAGCAGACCACCCGGGGATACGCAGTATTTT. Its translation is CASRPPGDTQYF. The chain employs TRBV28 and TRBJ2-3; unclear D gene. This CDR3 spans 12 amino acids. V lost 6 bases, J lost 6 bases, and 10 bases lay in between. Looked up from germline, CDR1 is MDHEN and CDR2 is SYDVKM.

The chain couples TRBV5-1 to TRBJ1-1, with D perhaps TRBD1 (6 bases). The V end lost 3 bases, the J end lost 5 bases, and 17 bases lay between the germline ends. CDR3 length equals 15 residues. Germline V gives CDR1 SGHRS, CDR2 YFSETQ. The CDR3 spells CASSSGRAGETEAFF. DNA for the CDR3: TGCGCCAGCAGCTCAGGCAGGGCAGGGGAAACTGAAGCTTTCTTT. The full variable domain, its missing parts supplied by reference TRBV5-1 and TRBJ1-1, is KAGVTQTPRYLIKTRGQQVTLSCSPISGHRSVSWYQQTPGQGLQFLFEYFSETQRNKGNFPGRFSGRQFSNSRSEMNVSTLELGDSALYLCASSSGRAGETEAFFGQGTRLTVV.

V gene TRBV11-3 combines with J gene TRBJ1-1; D not certain. Deletions cut 4 bases from V and 0 bases from J, with 6 bases between. The CDR3 runs to 13 residues. The germline V gene encodes CDR1 SGHNT and CDR2 YENEEA. The CDR3 protein is CASSYRMNTEAFF. CDR3 bases: TGTGCCAGCAGCTATCGGATGAACACTGAAGCTTTCTTT. The full variable domain, its missing parts supplied by reference TRBV11-3 and TRBJ1-1, is EAGVVQSPRYKIIEKKQPVAFWCNPISGHNTLYWYLQNLGQGPELLIRYENEEAVDDSQLPKDRFSAERLKGVDSTLKIQPAELGDSAVYLCASSYRMNTEAFFGQGTRLTVV.

The chain recombines TRBV19 with TRBJ2-7; either TRBD1 or TRBD2 may supply D (5 bases each). CDR1 LNHDA and CDR2 SQIVND come from the germline V gene (reference sequence). V shed 3 bases and J shed 1 base, with 13 bases lying between them. This CDR3 region has 15 residues. The CDR3 DNA reads TGTGCCAGTAGTATCGCCGGGACCGAATCCTACGAGCAGTACTTC. It is translated as CASSIAGTESYEQYF.

In DNA, the CDR3 is TGTGCCAGCAGCGTAGTACTAGCGGGAGCGATCACCGGGGAGCTGTTTTTT. It specifies CASSVVLAGAITGELFF. The rearrangement links TRBV9 to TRBJ2-2, with TRBD2 matching 11 bases. The germline gives CDR1 SGDLS, CDR2 YYNGEE. Germline trimming cut 0 bases from V and 4 bases from J; bases unmatched to any gene: 5. The CDR3 spans 17 residues.

The chain couples TRBV5-5 to TRBJ2-2; 10 bases are shared with TRBD2. The germline V gene encodes CDR1 SGHKS and CDR2 YYEKEE (reference sequence). This CDR3 contains 17 residues. V was clipped by 2 bases and J by 5 bases; unmatched bases: 9. CDR3 coding DNA: TGTGCCAGCAGCTTTTACCCGAGGACTAGCGGAACCGGGGAGCTGTTTTTT. Protein product: CASSFYPRTSGTGELFF.

The J gene is TRBJ1-1, the V gene TRBV10-3, with unresolved D. CDR1 is ENHRY, CDR2 SYGVKD, per germline. V gave up 2 bases and J gave up 0 bases, with 7 bases separating them. The CDR3 is 14 residues long. This CDR3 is CAISEAGLNTEAFF. CDR3 nucleotides: TGTGCCATCAGTGAGGCAGGTCTGAACACTGAAGCTTTCTTT.